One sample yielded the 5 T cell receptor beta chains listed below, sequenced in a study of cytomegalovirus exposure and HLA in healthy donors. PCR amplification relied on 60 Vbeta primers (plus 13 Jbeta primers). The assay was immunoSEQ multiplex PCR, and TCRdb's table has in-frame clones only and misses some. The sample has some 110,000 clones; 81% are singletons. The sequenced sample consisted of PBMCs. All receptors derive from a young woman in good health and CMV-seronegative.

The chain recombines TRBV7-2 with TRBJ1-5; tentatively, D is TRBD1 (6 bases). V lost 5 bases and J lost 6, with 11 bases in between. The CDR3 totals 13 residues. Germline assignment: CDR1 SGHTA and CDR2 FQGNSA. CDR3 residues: CASSPTGIQPQHF. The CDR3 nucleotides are TGTGCCAGCAGCCCAACAGGGATTCAGCCCCAGCATTTT.

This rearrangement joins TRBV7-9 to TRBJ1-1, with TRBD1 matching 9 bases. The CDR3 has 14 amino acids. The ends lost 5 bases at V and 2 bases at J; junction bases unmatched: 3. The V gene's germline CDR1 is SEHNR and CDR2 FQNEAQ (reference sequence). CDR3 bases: TGTGCCAGCAGCGCGGACAGGGGAAACACTGAAGCTTTCTTT. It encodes CASSADRGNTEAFF.

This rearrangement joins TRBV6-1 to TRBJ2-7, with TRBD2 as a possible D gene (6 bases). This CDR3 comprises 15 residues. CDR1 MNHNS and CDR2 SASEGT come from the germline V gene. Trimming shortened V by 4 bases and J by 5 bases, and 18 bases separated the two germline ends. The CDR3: CASSGAGTVLHEQYF. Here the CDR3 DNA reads TGTGCCAGCAGTGGGGCGGGAACGGTCCTCCACGAGCAGTACTTC.

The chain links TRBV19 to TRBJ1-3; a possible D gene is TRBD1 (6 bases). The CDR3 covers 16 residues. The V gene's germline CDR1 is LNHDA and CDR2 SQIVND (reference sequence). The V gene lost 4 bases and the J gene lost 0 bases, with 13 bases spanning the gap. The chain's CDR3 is CASSKLRQDSGNTIYF. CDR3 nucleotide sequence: TGTGCCAGTAGTAAACTGAGACAGGACTCTGGAAACACCATATATTTT.

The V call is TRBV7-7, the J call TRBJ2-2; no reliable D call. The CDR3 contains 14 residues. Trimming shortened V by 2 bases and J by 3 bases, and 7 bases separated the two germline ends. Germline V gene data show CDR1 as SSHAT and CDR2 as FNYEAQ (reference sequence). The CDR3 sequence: CASSLRGDTGELFF. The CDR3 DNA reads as TGTGCCAGCAGCTTACGAGGTGACACCGGGGAGCTGTTTTTT.